This T cell receptor (beta chain) is from a study of T-cell reconstitution after alpha-beta-depleted transplantation in children. Notes on the study in general: About two months after transplant, alpha-beta T cells reportedly came from several hundred expanded graft clones.

Germline V gene sequence: CDR1 DFQATT, CDR2 SNEGSKA (reference sequence). Trimming stripped 2 bases from V and 6 bases from J, with 11 bases between. The CDR3 runs to 13 residues. As concerns this clonotype: Antigen unknown.

As it was prepared, the TCRbeta library received unique molecular identifiers. From the PCR reads, TCRdb called clonotypes with MiXCR, one entry per CDR3 protein. This sample has around 600,000 distinct CDR3 sequences, with around 23% found just once. Sequencing was performed on PBMCs, mostly from graft donor cells, taken 360 days after TCRalphabeta/CD19-depleted stem cell transplant. This sequence was found in a boy less than two years old who had a stem cell transplant for acute myeloid leukemia, so the T cells may come from the graft donor. J is TRBJ2-1 and V is TRBV20-1; the D gene is possibly TRBD2 (6 bases). CDR3 protein: CSARSGGVNEQFF. The CDR3 DNA follows: TGCAGTGCTAGATCGGGCGGGGTCAATGAGCAGTTCTTC.